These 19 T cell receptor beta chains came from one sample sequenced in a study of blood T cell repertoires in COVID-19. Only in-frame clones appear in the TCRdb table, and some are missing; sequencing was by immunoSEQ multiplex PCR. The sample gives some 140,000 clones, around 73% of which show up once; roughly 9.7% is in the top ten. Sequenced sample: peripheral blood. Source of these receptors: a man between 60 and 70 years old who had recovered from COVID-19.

The CDR3 loop reads CASSAGTGFHGYTF. The CDR3 nucleotides are TGTGCCAGCAGTGCCGGGACAGGGTTTCATGGCTACACCTTC. The gene calls are TRBV6-6 and TRBJ1-2; TRBD1 matches at 9 bases. Germline CDR1 MNHNY, CDR2 SVGAGI (reference sequence). The CDR3 consists of 14 residues. Losses at the gene ends were 5 bases for V and 6 bases for J; bases not matched to a gene: 7.

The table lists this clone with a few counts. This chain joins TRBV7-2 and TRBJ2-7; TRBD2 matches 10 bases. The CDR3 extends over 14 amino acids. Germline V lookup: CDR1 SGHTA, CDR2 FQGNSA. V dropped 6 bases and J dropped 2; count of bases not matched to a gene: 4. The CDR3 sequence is CASSPTSGAYEQYF. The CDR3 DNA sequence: TGTGCCAGCAGTCCAACTAGCGGGGCCTACGAGCAGTACTTC.

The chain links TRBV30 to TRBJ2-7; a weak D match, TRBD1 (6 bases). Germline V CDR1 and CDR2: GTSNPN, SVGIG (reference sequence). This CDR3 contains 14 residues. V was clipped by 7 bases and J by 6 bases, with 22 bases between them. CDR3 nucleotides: TGTGCCTTGTGGACGGGGCAGGGGATGTTCGAGCAGTACTTC. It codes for CALWTGQGMFEQYF.

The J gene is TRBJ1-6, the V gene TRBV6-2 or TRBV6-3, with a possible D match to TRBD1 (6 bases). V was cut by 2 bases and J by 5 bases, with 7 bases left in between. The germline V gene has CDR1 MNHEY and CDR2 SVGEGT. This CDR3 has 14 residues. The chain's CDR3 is CASSYGQNNSPLHF. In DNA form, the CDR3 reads TGTGCCAGCAGTTACGGACAGAATAATTCACCCCTCCACTTT.

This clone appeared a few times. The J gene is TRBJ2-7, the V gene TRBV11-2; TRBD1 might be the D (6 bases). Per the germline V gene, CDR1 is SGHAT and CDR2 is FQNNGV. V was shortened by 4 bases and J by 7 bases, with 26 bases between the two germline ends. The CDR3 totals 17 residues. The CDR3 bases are TGTGCCAGCAGCTCCACGGCGTTGCACAGGGAAATTGGAGAGCAGTACTTC. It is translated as CASSSTALHREIGEQYF.

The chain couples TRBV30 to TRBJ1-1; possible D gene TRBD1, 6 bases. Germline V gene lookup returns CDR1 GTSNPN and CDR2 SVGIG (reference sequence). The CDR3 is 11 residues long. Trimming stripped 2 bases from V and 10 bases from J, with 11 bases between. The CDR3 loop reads CAWSLTGRAFF. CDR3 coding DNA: TGTGCCTGGAGTTTGACAGGACGAGCTTTCTTT.

The CDR3 loop is CASREWTGGTRGGEQYF. In DNA, the CDR3 is TGCGCCAGCAGGGAGTGGACAGGGGGAACTCGGGGCGGCGAGCAGTACTTC. This chain joins TRBV5-1 and TRBJ2-7; 10 bases agree with TRBD1. V was clipped by 5 bases and J by 6 bases; unmatched bases: 17. CDR1 and CDR2 (germline): SGHRS, YFSETQ. The CDR3 runs to 17 residues.

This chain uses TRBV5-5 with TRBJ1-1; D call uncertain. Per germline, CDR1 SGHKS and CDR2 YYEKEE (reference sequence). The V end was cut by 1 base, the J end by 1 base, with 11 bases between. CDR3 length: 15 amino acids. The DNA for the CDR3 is TGTGCCAGCAGCTTGTTCACAGCCGGGAACACTGAAGCTTTCTTT. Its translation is CASSLFTAGNTEAFF. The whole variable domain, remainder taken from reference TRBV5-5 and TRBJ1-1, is DAGVTQSPTHLIKTRGQQVTLRCSPISGHKSVSWYQQVLGQGPQFIFQYYEKEERGRGNFPDRFSARQFPNYSSELNVNALLLGDSALYLCASSLFTAGNTEAFFGQGTRLTVV.

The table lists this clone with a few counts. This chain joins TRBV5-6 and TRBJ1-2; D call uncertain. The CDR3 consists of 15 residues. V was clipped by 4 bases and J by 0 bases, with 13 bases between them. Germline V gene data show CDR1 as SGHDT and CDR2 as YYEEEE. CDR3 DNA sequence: TGTGCCAGCAGCCCGGGGAGGTTTTCTAACTATGGCTACACCTTC. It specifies CASSPGRFSNYGYTF.

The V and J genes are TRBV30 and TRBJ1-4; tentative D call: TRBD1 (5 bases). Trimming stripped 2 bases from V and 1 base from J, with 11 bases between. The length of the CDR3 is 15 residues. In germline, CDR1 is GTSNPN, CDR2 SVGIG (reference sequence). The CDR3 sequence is CAWSQNGGTNEKLFF. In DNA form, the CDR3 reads TGTGCCTGGAGTCAAAACGGGGGAACTAATGAAAAACTGTTTTTT.

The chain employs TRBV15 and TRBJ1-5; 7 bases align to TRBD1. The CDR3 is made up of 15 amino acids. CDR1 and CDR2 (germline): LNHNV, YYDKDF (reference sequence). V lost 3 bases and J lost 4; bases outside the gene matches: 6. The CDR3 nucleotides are TGTGCCACCAGCAGCCGGACAGGAGGAAATCAGCCCCAGCATTTT. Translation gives CATSSRTGGNQPQHF.

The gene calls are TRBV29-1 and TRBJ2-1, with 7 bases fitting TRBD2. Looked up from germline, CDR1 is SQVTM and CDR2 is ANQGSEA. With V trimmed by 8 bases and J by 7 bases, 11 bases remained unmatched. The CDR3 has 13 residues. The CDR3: CSSDPGTTNEQFF. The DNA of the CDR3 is TGCAGCTCCGATCCCGGGACTACGAATGAGCAGTTCTTC.

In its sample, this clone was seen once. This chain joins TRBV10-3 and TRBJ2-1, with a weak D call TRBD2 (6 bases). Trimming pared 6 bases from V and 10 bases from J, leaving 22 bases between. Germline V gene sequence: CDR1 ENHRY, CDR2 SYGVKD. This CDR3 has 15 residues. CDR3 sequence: CAIRSPSGSSYEQFF. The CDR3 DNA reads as TGTGCCATCAGGAGCCCGAGCGGGTCCTCATACGAGCAGTTCTTC.

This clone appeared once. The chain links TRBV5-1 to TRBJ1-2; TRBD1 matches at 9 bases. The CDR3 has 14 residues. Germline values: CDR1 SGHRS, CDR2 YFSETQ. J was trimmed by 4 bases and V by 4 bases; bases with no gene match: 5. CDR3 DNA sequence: TGCGCCAGCAGCCCTCGGACAGGGGTCTATGGCTACACCTTC. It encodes CASSPRTGVYGYTF.

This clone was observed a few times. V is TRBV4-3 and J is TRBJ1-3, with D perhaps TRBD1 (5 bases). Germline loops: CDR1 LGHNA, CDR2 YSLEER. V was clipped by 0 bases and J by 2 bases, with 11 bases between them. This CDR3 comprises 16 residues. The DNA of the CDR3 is TGCGCCAGCAGCCAAGATTTGGCGGGGGCTGGAAACACCATATATTTT. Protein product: CASSQDLAGAGNTIYF.

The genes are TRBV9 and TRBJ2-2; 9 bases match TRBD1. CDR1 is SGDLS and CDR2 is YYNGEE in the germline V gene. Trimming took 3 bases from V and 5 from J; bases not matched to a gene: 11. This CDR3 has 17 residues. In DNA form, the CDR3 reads TGTGCCAGCAGCGCCCCACGACAGGGGGTTTGGACCGGGGAGCTGTTTTTT. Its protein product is CASSAPRQGVWTGELFF.

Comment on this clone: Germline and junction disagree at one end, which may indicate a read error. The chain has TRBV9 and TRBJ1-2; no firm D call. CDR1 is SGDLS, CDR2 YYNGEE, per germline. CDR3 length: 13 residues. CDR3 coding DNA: TGTGCCAGCAGCGTAGCTGAGAACTACGGCTACACCTTC. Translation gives CASSVAENYGYTF.

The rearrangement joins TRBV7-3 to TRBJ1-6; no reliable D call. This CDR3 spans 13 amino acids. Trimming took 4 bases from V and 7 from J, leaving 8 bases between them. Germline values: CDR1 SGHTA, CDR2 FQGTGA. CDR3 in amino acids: CASSYDLNSPLHF. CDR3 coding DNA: TGTGCCAGCAGCTACGACTTGAATTCACCCCTCCACTTT.

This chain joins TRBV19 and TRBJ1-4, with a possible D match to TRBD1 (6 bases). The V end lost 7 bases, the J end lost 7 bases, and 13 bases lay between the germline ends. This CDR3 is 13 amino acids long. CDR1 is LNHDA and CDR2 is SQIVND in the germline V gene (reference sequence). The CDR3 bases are TGTGCCAGTACCAATACAGGGTCTGAAAAACTGTTTTTT. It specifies CASTNTGSEKLFF.